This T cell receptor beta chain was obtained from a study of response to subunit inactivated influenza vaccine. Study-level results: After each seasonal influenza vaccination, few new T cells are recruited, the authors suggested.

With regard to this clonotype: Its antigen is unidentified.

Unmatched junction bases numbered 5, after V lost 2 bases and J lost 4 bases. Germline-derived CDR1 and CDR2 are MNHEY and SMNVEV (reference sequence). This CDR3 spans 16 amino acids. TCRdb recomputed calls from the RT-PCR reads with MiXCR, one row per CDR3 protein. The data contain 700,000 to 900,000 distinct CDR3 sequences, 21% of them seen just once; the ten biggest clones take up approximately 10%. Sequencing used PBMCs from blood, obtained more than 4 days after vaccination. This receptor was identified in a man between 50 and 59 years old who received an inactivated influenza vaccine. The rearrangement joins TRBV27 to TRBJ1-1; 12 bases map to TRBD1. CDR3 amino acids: CASSLGTGGASTEAFF. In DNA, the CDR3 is TGTGCCAGCAGTTTAGGGACAGGGGGCGCAAGCACTGAAGCTTTCTTT.